Shown below are 6 T cell receptor beta chains from a single sample sequenced in a study of cytomegalovirus exposure and HLA in healthy donors. The primer mix had 60 Vbeta and 13 Jbeta primers. Sequencing used immunoSEQ multiplex PCR; TCRdb keeps in-frame clones, though not all of them. The sample has under 200,000 clones, about 65% seen once. Sequencing used PBMCs. These receptors were obtained from a girl aged 5-17 years in good health and CMV-seronegative.

The V call is TRBV27, the J call TRBJ2-3, with D possibly matching TRBD2 (6 bases). Per germline, CDR1 MNHEY and CDR2 SMNVEV (reference sequence). V was trimmed by 3 bases and J by 0 bases, leaving 10 bases between them. The CDR3 consists of 15 residues. The CDR3 nucleotides read TGTGCCAGCAGTTTGGGAGGAGTTAGCACAGATACGCAGTATTTT. Translating gives CASSLGGVSTDTQYF.

J is TRBJ2-7 and V is TRBV7-9; a weak D match, TRBD1 (6 bases). The germline V and J ends were trimmed by 7 bases and 6 bases, with 22 bases remaining between them. Germline values: CDR1 SEHNR, CDR2 FQNEAQ (reference sequence). The CDR3 is 15 amino acids. The chain's CDR3 is CASTNPTGSSVEQYF. Written as DNA, the CDR3 is TGTGCCAGCACCAACCCAACAGGGAGCTCAGTCGAGCAGTACTTC.

V is TRBV4-1 and J is TRBJ2-1; TRBD2 might be the D (6 bases). Germline V gene sequence: CDR1 MGHRA, CDR2 YSYEKL. The CDR3 spans 15 residues. Trimming pared 0 bases from V and 5 bases from J, leaving 11 bases between. The CDR3 loop reads CASSQEGGTHNEQFF. In DNA form, the CDR3 reads TGCGCCAGCAGCCAAGAAGGAGGGACTCACAATGAGCAGTTCTTC.

This clone was seen only a few times. J is TRBJ1-2 and V is TRBV6-5, with 8 positions matching TRBD1. Trimming removed 2 bases from V and 8 bases from J; junction bases left unmatched: 7. Germline lookup yields CDR1 MNHEY and CDR2 SVGAGI. The CDR3 has 14 residues. CDR3 region: CASSYENRGLGYTF. The DNA of the CDR3 is TGTGCCAGCAGTTACGAAAACAGGGGGTTAGGCTACACCTTC.

This clone was seen a handful of times. The J gene is TRBJ1-5, the V gene TRBV6-1; TRBD1 matches 8 bases. This CDR3 spans 14 amino acids. Germline trimming cut 7 bases from V and 6 bases from J; bases unmatched to any gene: 8. The germline CDR1 and CDR2 sequences are MNHNS and SASEGT. CDR3: CASMFGQGSQPQHF. CDR3 bases: TGTGCCAGCATGTTTGGACAGGGAAGTCAGCCCCAGCATTTT.

This clone was seen just once. The gene calls are TRBV5-6 and TRBJ2-7; 9 bases are shared with TRBD1. V lost 6 bases, J lost 7 bases, and 8 bases stayed unmatched. CDR1 is SGHDT and CDR2 is YYEEEE in the germline V gene. The CDR3 has 13 residues. CDR3 amino acids: CASNHRGQGEQYF. Here the CDR3 DNA reads TGTGCCAGCAACCACCGGGGACAGGGAGAGCAGTACTTC.